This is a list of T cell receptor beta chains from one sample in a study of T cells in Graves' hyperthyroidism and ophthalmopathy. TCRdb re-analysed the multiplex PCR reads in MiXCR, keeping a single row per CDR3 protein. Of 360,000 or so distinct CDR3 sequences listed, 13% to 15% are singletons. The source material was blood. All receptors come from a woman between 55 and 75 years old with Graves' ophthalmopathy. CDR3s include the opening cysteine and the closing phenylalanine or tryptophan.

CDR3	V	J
CASTEGLAWVGEQYF	TRBV6-2/TRBV6-3	TRBJ2-7
CASSLSGTSEEYF	TRBV27	TRBJ2-7
CASSLGNAGELFF	TRBV5-1	TRBJ2-2
CASSPGTRSTGELFF	TRBV6-1	TRBJ2-2
CASSLDRGNQPQHF	TRBV7-2	TRBJ1-5
CASSLRSTGQGAREKLFF	TRBV11-2	TRBJ1-4
CASGTTGIYGYTF	TRBV5-1	TRBJ1-2
CASSQGFPYEQYF	TRBV4-1	TRBJ2-7
CASSLSTGAPYEQYF	TRBV7-8	TRBJ2-7
CASSFPASGSTDTQYF	TRBV7-9	TRBJ2-3
CASSEVAGGQFF	TRBV2	TRBJ2-1
CASSPQATNSPLHF	TRBV12-3/TRBV12-4	TRBJ1-6
CASSLDRVTDTQYF	TRBV7-2	TRBJ2-3
CATRGQGITNYGYTF	TRBV6-1	TRBJ1-2